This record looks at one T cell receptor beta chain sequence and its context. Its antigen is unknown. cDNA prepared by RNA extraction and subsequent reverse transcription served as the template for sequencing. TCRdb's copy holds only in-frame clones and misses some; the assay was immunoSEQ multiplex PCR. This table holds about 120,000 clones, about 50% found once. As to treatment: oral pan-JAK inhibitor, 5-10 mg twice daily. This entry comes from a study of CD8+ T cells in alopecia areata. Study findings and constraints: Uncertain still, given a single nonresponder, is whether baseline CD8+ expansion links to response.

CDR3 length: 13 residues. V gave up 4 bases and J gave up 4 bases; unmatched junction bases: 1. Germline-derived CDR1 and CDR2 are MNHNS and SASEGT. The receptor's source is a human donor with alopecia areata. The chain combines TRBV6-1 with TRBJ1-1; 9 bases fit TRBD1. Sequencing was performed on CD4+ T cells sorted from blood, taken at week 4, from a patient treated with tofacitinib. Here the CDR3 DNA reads TGTGCCAGCAGTGTGACAGGGGGCACTGAAGCTTTCTTT. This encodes CASSVTGGTEAFF.